This T cell receptor beta chain was recorded in a study of blood T cell repertoires in COVID-19. V was trimmed by 0 bases and J by 5 bases, leaving 16 bases between them. The CDR3 length is 16 residues. Per germline, CDR1 MGHRA and CDR2 YSYEKL. Data came from immunoSEQ multiplex PCR; TCRdb stores just in-frame clones and leaves some out. The top ten clones hold approximately 4.1% of a sample with approximately 300,000 clones, roughly nine tenths of them seen once. Everyone who took part was roughly 18 to 100 years old, and they came from 24 US areas. Cohorts were based on clinical histories the participants reported. Participants classified as exposed had met a COVID-19 case within 2 weeks before study entry.

The chain uses TRBV4-1 and TRBJ2-5, with D perhaps TRBD2 (6 bases). The sample was PBMCs or T cells enriched from blood (not recorded which). The TCR sequence derives from a woman aged 30 to 39 who had been exposed to COVID-19. The CDR3 DNA reads as TGCGCCAGCAGCCAAGAACCGCGAGGTGGGAGGGAGACCCAGTACTTC. This sequence encodes CASSQEPRGGRETQYF.